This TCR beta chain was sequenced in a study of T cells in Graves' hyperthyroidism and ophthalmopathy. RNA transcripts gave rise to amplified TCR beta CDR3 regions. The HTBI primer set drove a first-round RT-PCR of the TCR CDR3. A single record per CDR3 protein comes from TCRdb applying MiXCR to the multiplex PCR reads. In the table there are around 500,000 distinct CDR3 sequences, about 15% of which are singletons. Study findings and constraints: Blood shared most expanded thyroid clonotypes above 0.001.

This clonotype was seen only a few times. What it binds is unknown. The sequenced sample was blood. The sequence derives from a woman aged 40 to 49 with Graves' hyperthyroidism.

CDR3 in amino acids: CASSPRGYNYGYTF. The CDR3 bases are TGTGCCAGCAGCCCTCGTGGGTACAACTATGGCTACACCTTC. The chain joins TRBV14 to TRBJ1-2; D ambiguous. The V end lost 4 bases, the J end lost 2 bases, and 11 bases lay between the germline ends. From germline, CDR1 is SGHDN and CDR2 FVKESK. The CDR3 sequence is 14 residues long.